The clone carrying this T cell receptor (beta chain) has only one observation. Germline V CDR1 and CDR2: SGHAT, FQNNGV. Trimming took 6 bases from V and 8 from J; bases not matched to a gene: 11. The CDR3 spans 14 residues. The sample belongs to a study of blood T cell repertoires in COVID-19. On the study more broadly: COVID-19 samples, acute and convalescent, were from the United States, Italy and Spain. T cells, B-cell-depleted T cells, or PBMCs supplied cDNA or gDNA.

Original data processing: The assay estimated nucleated cells by amplifying reference gene primers. Sequenced by immunoSEQ multiplex PCR; TCRdb stores in-frame clones only, minus some. The D gene and trimming were derived from the DNA, and the V and J assignments and clone size from that table. The data contain around 140,000 clones, about 86% of them seen just once; the ten biggest clones take up 8.2%. The chain carries TRBV11-2 and TRBJ1-2; 8 bases map to TRBD1. Sequenced: peripheral blood. This receptor was taken from a woman between 55 and 75 years old with acute or convalescent COVID-19. The CDR3 protein is CASRHRTGHYGYTF. CDR3 bases: TGTGCCAGCAGGCATAGGACAGGGCATTACGGCTACACCTTC.